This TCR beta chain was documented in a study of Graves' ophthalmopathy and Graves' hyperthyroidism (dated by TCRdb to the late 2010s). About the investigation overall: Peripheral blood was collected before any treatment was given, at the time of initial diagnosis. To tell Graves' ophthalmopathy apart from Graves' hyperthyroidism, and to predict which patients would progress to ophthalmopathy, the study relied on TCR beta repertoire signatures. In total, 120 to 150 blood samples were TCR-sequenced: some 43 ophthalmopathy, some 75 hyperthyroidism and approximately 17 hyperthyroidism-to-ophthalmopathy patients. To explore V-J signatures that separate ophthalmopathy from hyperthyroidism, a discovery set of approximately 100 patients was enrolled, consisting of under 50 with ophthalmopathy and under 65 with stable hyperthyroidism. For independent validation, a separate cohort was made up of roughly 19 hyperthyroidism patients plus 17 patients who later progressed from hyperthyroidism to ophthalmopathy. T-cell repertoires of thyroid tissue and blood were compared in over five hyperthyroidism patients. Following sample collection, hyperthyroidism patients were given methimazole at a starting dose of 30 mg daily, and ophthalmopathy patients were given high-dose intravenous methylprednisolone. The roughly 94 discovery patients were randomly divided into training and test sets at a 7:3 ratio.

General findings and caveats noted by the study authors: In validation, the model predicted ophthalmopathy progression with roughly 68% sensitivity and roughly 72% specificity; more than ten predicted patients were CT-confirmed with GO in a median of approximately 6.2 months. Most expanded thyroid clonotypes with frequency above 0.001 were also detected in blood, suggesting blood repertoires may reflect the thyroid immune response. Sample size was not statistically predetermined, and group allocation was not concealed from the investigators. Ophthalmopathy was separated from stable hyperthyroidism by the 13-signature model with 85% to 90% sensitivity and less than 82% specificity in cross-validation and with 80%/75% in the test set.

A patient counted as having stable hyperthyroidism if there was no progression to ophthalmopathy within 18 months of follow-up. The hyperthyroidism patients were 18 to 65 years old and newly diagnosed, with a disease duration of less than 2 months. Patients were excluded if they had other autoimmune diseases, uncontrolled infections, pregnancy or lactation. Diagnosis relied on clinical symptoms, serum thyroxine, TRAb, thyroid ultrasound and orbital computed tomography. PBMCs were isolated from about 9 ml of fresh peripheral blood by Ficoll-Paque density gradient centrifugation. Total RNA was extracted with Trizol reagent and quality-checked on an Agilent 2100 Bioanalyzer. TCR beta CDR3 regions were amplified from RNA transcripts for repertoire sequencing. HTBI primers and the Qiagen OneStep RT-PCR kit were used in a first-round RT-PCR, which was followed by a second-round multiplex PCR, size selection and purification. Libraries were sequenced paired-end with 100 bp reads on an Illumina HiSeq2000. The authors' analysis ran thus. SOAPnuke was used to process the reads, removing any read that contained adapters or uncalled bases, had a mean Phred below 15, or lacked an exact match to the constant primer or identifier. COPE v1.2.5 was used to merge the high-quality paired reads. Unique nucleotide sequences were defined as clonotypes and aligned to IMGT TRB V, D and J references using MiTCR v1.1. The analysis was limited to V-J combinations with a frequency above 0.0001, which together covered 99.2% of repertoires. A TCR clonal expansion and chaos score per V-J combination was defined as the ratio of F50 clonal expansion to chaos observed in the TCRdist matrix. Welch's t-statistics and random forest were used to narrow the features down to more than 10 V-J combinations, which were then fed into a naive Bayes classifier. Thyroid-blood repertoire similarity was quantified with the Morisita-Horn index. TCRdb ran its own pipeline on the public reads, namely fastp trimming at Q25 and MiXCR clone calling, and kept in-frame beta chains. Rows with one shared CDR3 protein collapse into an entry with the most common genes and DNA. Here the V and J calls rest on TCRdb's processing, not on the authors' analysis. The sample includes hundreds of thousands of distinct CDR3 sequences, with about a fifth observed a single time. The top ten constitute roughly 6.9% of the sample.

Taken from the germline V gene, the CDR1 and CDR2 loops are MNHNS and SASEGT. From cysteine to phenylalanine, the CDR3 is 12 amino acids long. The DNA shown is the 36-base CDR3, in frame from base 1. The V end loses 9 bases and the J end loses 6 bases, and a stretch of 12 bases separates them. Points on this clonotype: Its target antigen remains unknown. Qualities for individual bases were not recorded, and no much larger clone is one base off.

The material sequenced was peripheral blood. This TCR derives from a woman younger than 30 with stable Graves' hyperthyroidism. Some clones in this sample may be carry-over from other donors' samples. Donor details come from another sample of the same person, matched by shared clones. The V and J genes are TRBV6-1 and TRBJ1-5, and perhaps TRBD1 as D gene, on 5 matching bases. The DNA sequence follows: TGTGCCAGTTGGGGCGCCGGTCAGCCCCAGCATTTT. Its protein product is CASWGAGQPQHF.